Listed below are T cell receptor beta chains from one sample, sequenced in a study of a mutant IDH1 vaccine in newly diagnosed glioma. TCRdb's table, derived via immunoSEQ multiplex PCR, lists solely in-frame clones and lacks some. The repertoire has tens of thousands of clones, approximately 70% of them found once; the top ten carry 8% to 13%. These receptors' targets are unknown. Sequencing used peripheral blood mononuclear cells (PBMCs), obtained from a glioma patient whose treatment included an IDH1 peptide vaccine. The receptors derive from a man aged 18 to 35 with glioma. Some clones in this sample may be carry-over from other donors' samples. Each CDR3 is given with its conserved first and last residue. D genes are given only for firm matches. Size values are once, few and many counts, or a class for expanded clones, and some rows have none.

CDR3 protein: CASSEGGGELFF
CDR3 DNA: TGTGCCAGCAGTGAAGGGGGCGGGGAGCTGTTTTTT
J gene: TRBJ2-2
clone size: few
CDR3 length: 12
D gene: NA
V gene: TRBV6-1

CDR3 protein: CASSYTSGRLEAEAFF
CDR3 DNA: TGTGCCAGCAGCTACACGTCAGGGAGGCTGGAAGCTGAAGCTTTCTTT
J gene: TRBJ1-1
clone size: NA
CDR3 length: 16
D gene: NA
V gene: TRBV5-5

CDR3 protein: CASSLTLNNRIWTRRPMPNEKLFF
CDR3 DNA: TGCGCCAGCAGCTTAACTCTGAATAACCGCATCTGGACACGGCGGCCCATGCCTAATGAAAAACTGTTTTTT
J gene: TRBJ1-4
clone size: NA
CDR3 length: 24
D gene: NA
V gene: TRBV5-1

CDR3 protein: CAWADRSYEQYF
CDR3 DNA: TGTGCCTGGGCGGACAGGTCCTACGAGCAGTACTTC
J gene: TRBJ2-7
clone size: NA
CDR3 length: 12
D gene: TRBD1
V gene: TRBV30

CDR3 protein: CASSQDQGDYEQYF
CDR3 DNA: TGCGCCAGCAGCCAAGACCAAGGGGACTACGAGCAGTACTTC
J gene: TRBJ2-7
clone size: NA
CDR3 length: 14
D gene: NA
V gene: TRBV4-3

CDR3 protein: CASGLNEKLFF
CDR3 DNA: TGTGCTAGTGGTTTGAATGAAAAACTGTTTTTT
J gene: TRBJ1-4
clone size: NA
CDR3 length: 11
D gene: NA
V gene: TRBV12-5

CDR3 protein: CASSLWRGHQGTGELFF
CDR3 DNA: TGTGCCAGCAGCTTATGGAGGGGGCATCAGGGCACCGGGGAGCTGTTTTTT
J gene: TRBJ2-2
clone size: NA
CDR3 length: 17
D gene: NA
V gene: TRBV7-2

CDR3 protein: CASSQESPRRVPNEKLFF
CDR3 DNA: TGCGCCAGCAGCCAAGAGTCCCCAAGGAGAGTTCCTAATGAAAAACTGTTTTTT
J gene: TRBJ1-4
clone size: NA
CDR3 length: 18
D gene: NA
V gene: TRBV4-1

CDR3 protein: CASSQGTGRYTEAFF
CDR3 DNA: TGTGCCAGCAGCCAAGGGACAGGCCGGTACACTGAAGCTTTCTTT
J gene: TRBJ1-1
clone size: few
CDR3 length: 15
D gene: TRBD1
V gene: TRBV7-9

CDR3 protein: CASSFAGVGEAFF
CDR3 DNA: TGTGCCAGCAGCTTTGCGGGGGTTGGTGAAGCTTTCTTT
J gene: TRBJ1-1
clone size: NA
CDR3 length: 13
D gene: NA
V gene: TRBV7-3

CDR3 protein: CASRSRDRATYEQYF
CDR3 DNA: TGTGCCAGTAGGTCCCGGGACAGGGCAACCTACGAGCAGTACTTC
J gene: TRBJ2-7
clone size: NA
CDR3 length: 15
D gene: TRBD1
V gene: TRBV19

CDR3 protein: CASSLAGGTDRGETQYF
CDR3 DNA: TGCGCCAGCAGCTTGGCCGGGGGGACGGACCGGGGGGAGACCCAGTACTTC
J gene: TRBJ2-5
clone size: NA
CDR3 length: 17
D gene: TRBD2
V gene: TRBV5-1

CDR3 protein: CASSTSGSPYNEQFF
CDR3 DNA: TGTGCCAGCAGTACCTCCGGGAGCCCCTACAATGAGCAGTTCTTC
J gene: TRBJ2-1
clone size: NA
CDR3 length: 15
D gene: NA
V gene: TRBV27

CDR3 protein: CASRDSRVETQYF
CDR3 DNA: TGTGCCAGCAGGGACAGTAGGGTAGAGACCCAGTACTTC
J gene: TRBJ2-5
clone size: once
CDR3 length: 13
D gene: NA
V gene: TRBV27

CDR3 protein: CASSFQDLYEQYF
CDR3 DNA: TGTGCCAGCAGCTTCCAGGACCTCTACGAGCAGTACTTC
J gene: TRBJ2-7
clone size: NA
CDR3 length: 13
D gene: NA
V gene: TRBV7-9

CDR3 protein: CASSLAPGTGGNSPLHF
CDR3 DNA: TGTGCCAGCAGCTTAGCTCCCGGGACGGGTGGAAATTCACCCCTCCACTTT
J gene: TRBJ1-6
clone size: NA
CDR3 length: 17
D gene: NA
V gene: TRBV7-9

CDR3 protein: CASSLEWVGGNQPQHF
CDR3 DNA: TGTGCCAGCAGCTTAGAGTGGGTCGGGGGCAATCAGCCCCAGCATTTT
J gene: TRBJ1-5
clone size: NA
CDR3 length: 16
D gene: NA
V gene: TRBV7-9

CDR3 protein: CASSQTGAGGTEAFF
CDR3 DNA: TGCGCCAGCAGCCAAACAGGTGCAGGGGGCACTGAAGCTTTCTTT
J gene: TRBJ1-1
clone size: NA
CDR3 length: 15
D gene: TRBD1
V gene: TRBV4-1

CDR3 protein: CASSLSGRTEAFF
CDR3 DNA: TGCGCCAGCAGCTTGAGTGGGCGCACTGAAGCTTTCTTT
J gene: TRBJ1-1
clone size: NA
CDR3 length: 13
D gene: NA
V gene: TRBV5-1

CDR3 protein: CATSRQGNYEQYF
CDR3 DNA: TGTGCCACCAGCCGACAGGGAAACTACGAGCAGTACTTC
J gene: TRBJ2-7
clone size: once
CDR3 length: 13
D gene: TRBD1
V gene: TRBV6-1

CDR3 protein: CASSSDRGRLGTEAFF
CDR3 DNA: TGTGCCAGCAGTTCCGACAGGGGCCGACTGGGCACTGAAGCTTTCTTT
J gene: TRBJ1-1
clone size: once
CDR3 length: 16
D gene: TRBD1
V gene: TRBV6-5

CDR3 protein: CASSSSKGAGWTQYF
CDR3 DNA: TGTGCCAGCAGCTCCTCTAAGGGAGCCGGGTGGACCCAGTACTTC
J gene: TRBJ2-5
clone size: NA
CDR3 length: 15
D gene: NA
V gene: TRBV7-9

CDR3 protein: CASSVRGWGIAEAFF
CDR3 DNA: TGTGCCAGCAGCGTACGGGGTTGGGGGATTGCTGAAGCTTTCTTT
J gene: TRBJ1-1
clone size: NA
CDR3 length: 15
D gene: NA
V gene: TRBV7-2

CDR3 protein: CASSLKPATHSNQPQHF
CDR3 DNA: TGTGCCAGCAGCTTAAAACCGGCCACCCATAGCAATCAGCCCCAGCATTTT
J gene: TRBJ1-5
clone size: NA
CDR3 length: 17
D gene: NA
V gene: TRBV7-8

CDR3 protein: CASSVVVGTGGAGAEAFF
CDR3 DNA: TGTGCCAGCAGTGTAGTCGTCGGGACAGGGGGCGCGGGGGCTGAAGCTTTCTTT
J gene: TRBJ1-1
clone size: NA
CDR3 length: 18
D gene: TRBD1
V gene: TRBV25-1

CDR3 protein: CASSPYLNTEAFF
CDR3 DNA: TGTGCCAGCAGTCCATATCTGAACACTGAAGCTTTCTTT
J gene: TRBJ1-1
clone size: NA
CDR3 length: 13
D gene: NA
V gene: TRBV6-6

CDR3 protein: CASSLTRGEGQPQHF
CDR3 DNA: TGTGCCAGCAGCCTAACCAGGGGGGAGGGTCAGCCCCAGCATTTT
J gene: TRBJ1-5
clone size: NA
CDR3 length: 15
D gene: TRBD1
V gene: TRBV7-2

CDR3 protein: CASSLYGGNTEAFF
CDR3 DNA: TGTGCCAGCAGCTTATATGGGGGGAACACTGAAGCTTTCTTT
J gene: TRBJ1-1
clone size: once
CDR3 length: 14
D gene: NA
V gene: TRBV7-3

CDR3 protein: CASSSNWKNTEAFF
CDR3 DNA: TGTGCCAGCAGCTCGAATTGGAAAAACACTGAAGCTTTCTTT
J gene: TRBJ1-1
clone size: NA
CDR3 length: 14
D gene: NA
V gene: TRBV7-2

CDR3 protein: CASSTGLPGGKLFF
CDR3 DNA: TGTGCCAGCAGTACAGGACTCCCGGGCGGAAAACTGTTTTTT
J gene: TRBJ1-4
clone size: NA
CDR3 length: 14
D gene: NA
V gene: TRBV2

CDR3 protein: CASSLDSHNSPLHF
CDR3 DNA: TGTGCCAGCAGTTTGGACAGTCATAATTCACCCCTCCACTTT
J gene: TRBJ1-6
clone size: NA
CDR3 length: 14
D gene: NA
V gene: TRBV5-6

CDR3 protein: CAWKQAYEQYF
CDR3 DNA: TGTGCCTGGAAACAAGCTTACGAGCAGTACTTC
J gene: TRBJ2-7
clone size: NA
CDR3 length: 11
D gene: NA
V gene: TRBV30

CDR3 protein: CASSLPGQEVVPYEQYF
CDR3 DNA: TGTGCCAGCAGCTTACCGGGACAGGAAGTTGTACCTTACGAGCAGTACTTC
J gene: TRBJ2-7
clone size: NA
CDR3 length: 17
D gene: TRBD1
V gene: TRBV5-6

CDR3 protein: CASSLREGGTEAFF
CDR3 DNA: TGCGCCAGCAGCTTACGGGAGGGGGGGACTGAAGCTTTCTTT
J gene: TRBJ1-1
clone size: NA
CDR3 length: 14
D gene: NA
V gene: TRBV5-1

CDR3 protein: CASSYSRAGSIYGYTF
CDR3 DNA: TGTGCCAGCAGTTACTCGAGGGCAGGGAGTATCTATGGCTACACCTTC
J gene: TRBJ1-2
clone size: NA
CDR3 length: 16
D gene: NA
V gene: TRBV6-5

CDR3 protein: CASSPGSAGVNTEAFF
CDR3 DNA: TGTGCCAGCTCACCAGGGTCGGCAGGGGTGAACACTGAAGCTTTCTTT
J gene: TRBJ1-1
clone size: few
CDR3 length: 16
D gene: NA
V gene: TRBV18